A selection of T cell receptor beta chains follows, all from one sample in a study of CD8 T cell repertoires and HIV-1 epitope variants. The data were produced by immunoSEQ multiplex PCR, yet TCRdb's version contains in-frame clones alone and is incomplete. The data show about 90,000 clones, 74% seen once. Sequencing input: uncultured baseline CD8+ T cells from peripheral blood mononuclear cells (PBMCs). The receptors were sampled from a male donor with HIV. CDR3s include the opening cysteine and the closing phenylalanine or tryptophan. The D gene is left open where the match is weak. Size values are once, few and many counts, or a class for expanded clones, and some rows have none.

V gene,D gene,J gene,clone size,CDR3 protein,CDR3 DNA
TRBV5-4,TRBD2,TRBJ2-7,NA,CASSSGLAGYEQYF,TGTGCCAGCAGTTCGGGACTAGCGGGATACGAGCAGTACTTC
TRBV18,NA,TRBJ2-7,NA,CASSPGRTAYEQYF,TGTGCCAGCTCACCAGGGAGAACGGCCTACGAGCAGTACTTC
TRBV28,NA,TRBJ2-3,NA,CASSLLADTQYF,TGTGCCAGCAGTTTATTAGCAGATACGCAGTATTTT
TRBV5-1,NA,TRBJ1-1,NA,CASSLRPDPNTEAFF,TGCGCCAGCAGCCTCAGACCCGACCCGAACACTGAAGCTTTCTTT
TRBV5-8,NA,TRBJ1-5,NA,CASSLQVISNQPQHF,TGTGCCAGCAGCCTACAGGTTATTAGCAATCAGCCCCAGCATTTT
TRBV5-5,TRBD1,TRBJ1-6,NA,CASSLQGAYNSPLHF,TGTGCCAGCAGCCTTCAGGGGGCGTATAATTCACCCCTCCACTTT
TRBV7-9,TRBD1,TRBJ1-2,NA,CASSSDRGGYGYTF,TGTGCCAGCAGCTCGGACAGGGGTGGCTATGGCTACACCTTC
TRBV18,NA,TRBJ2-5,NA,CASSLRQDQTETQYF,TGTGCCAGCTCACTTCGACAGGACCAAACAGAGACCCAGTACTTC
TRBV28,NA,TRBJ2-3,few,CASSLGGPQGDTQYF,TGTGCCAGCAGTTTGGGGGGGCCCCAGGGAGATACGCAGTATTTT
TRBV7-2,NA,TRBJ2-3,NA,CASSLAGITDTQYF,TGTGCCAGCAGCTTAGCGGGGATCACAGATACGCAGTATTTT
TRBV28,TRBD2,TRBJ2-5,NA,CASCLGRGEGETQYF,TGTGCCAGCTGCCTGGGACGGGGGGAGGGAGAGACCCAGTACTTC
TRBV5-6,NA,TRBJ1-1,NA,CASSLGDTEAFF,TGTGCCAGCAGCTTGGGAGACACTGAAGCTTTCTTT
TRBV28,NA,TRBJ1-2,once,CASSLGHGGYTF,TGTGCCAGCAGTTTGGGGCACGGGGGCTACACCTTC
TRBV5-1,TRBD2,TRBJ2-1,NA,CASSLALAGFEQFF,TGCGCCAGCAGCTTGGCACTAGCGGGATTTGAGCAGTTCTTC
TRBV28,NA,TRBJ1-2,NA,CASSFWSGGYGYTF,TGTGCCAGCAGTTTTTGGTCGGGGGGCTATGGCTACACCTTC
TRBV10-2,NA,TRBJ1-5,NA,CARSLQYQHF,TGCGCCAGAAGTCTCCAATATCAGCATTTT
TRBV9,TRBD2,TRBJ2-1,few,CASSRTSGDSYNEQFF,TGTGCCAGCAGCCGGACTAGCGGGGACTCCTACAATGAGCAGTTCTTC
TRBV5-1,NA,TRBJ2-7,NA,CASSLAELGQGHEQYF,TGCGCCAGCAGCTTGGCGGAGTTGGGGCAGGGCCACGAGCAGTACTTC
TRBV5-5,NA,TRBJ1-2,NA,CASSLANYGYTF,TGTGCCAGCAGCTTAGCGAACTATGGCTACACCTTC
TRBV5-1,NA,TRBJ1-1,NA,CASSYDNPNTEAFF,TGCGCCAGCAGCTATGACAATCCGAACACTGAAGCTTTCTTT
TRBV5-5,NA,TRBJ2-7,few,CASSLGGGHYEQYF,TGTGCCAGCAGCTTGGGCGGGGGACACTACGAGCAGTACTTC
TRBV5-6,TRBD1,TRBJ2-1,NA,CASSLQGVHNEQFF,TGTGCCAGCAGCTTGCAGGGGGTACACAATGAGCAGTTCTTC
TRBV4-3,NA,TRBJ1-4,NA,CASSQDRAGREKLFF,TGCGCCAGCAGCCAAGATCGGGCAGGGCGCGAAAAACTGTTTTTT
TRBV4-2,NA,TRBJ2-2,NA,CASSQTGLNSNTGELFF,TGTGCCAGCAGCCAAACTGGACTAAACTCTAACACCGGGGAGCTGTTTTTT
TRBV25-1,NA,TRBJ2-1,few,CASRGRHLNEQFF,TGTGCCAGCAGGGGCCGCCATTTGAATGAGCAGTTCTTC
TRBV29-1,TRBD1,TRBJ1-1,NA,CSVRMTGANTEAFF,TGCAGCGTTAGGATGACAGGGGCGAACACTGAAGCTTTCTTT
TRBV6-1,NA,TRBJ1-1,NA,CASSALGVAGTEAFF,TGTGCCAGCTCAGCCCTTGGGGTAGCTGGCACTGAAGCTTTCTTT
TRBV25-1,TRBD1,TRBJ2-4,few,CASSDPGQGAAKNIQYF,TGTGCCAGCAGCGACCCGGGACAGGGGGCAGCCAAAAACATTCAGTACTTC
TRBV7-9,NA,TRBJ2-7,NA,CASSLVLGPYEQYF,TGTGCCAGCAGCTTAGTTCTGGGCCCCTACGAGCAGTACTTC
TRBV7-6,NA,TRBJ1-2,NA,CASSSTSGGGGYTF,TGTGCCAGCAGCTCCACTAGCGGGGGCGGTGGCTACACCTTC
TRBV27,NA,TRBJ1-2,NA,CASSSLGGEWQNGYTF,TGTGCCAGCAGTTCCCTGGGTGGGGAGTGGCAGAATGGCTACACCTTC
TRBV11-2,NA,TRBJ1-1,NA,CASSLEPGNTEAFF,TGTGCCAGCAGCTTAGAACCGGGGAACACTGAAGCTTTCTTT
TRBV5-6,TRBD1,TRBJ2-7,NA,CASSLPGGQGNEQYF,TGTGCCAGCAGCTTACCCGGTGGACAGGGGAACGAGCAGTACTTC
TRBV28,NA,TRBJ2-7,few,CASRSLQGRTYEQYF,TGTGCCAGCAGATCCCTACAGGGGAGGACCTACGAGCAGTACTTC
TRBV4-2,TRBD2,TRBJ2-1,NA,CASSQGGRTSWGEQFF,TGTGCCAGCAGCCAAGGCGGCAGGACTAGTTGGGGTGAGCAGTTCTTC
TRBV6-1,NA,TRBJ2-5,NA,CASSGGSIQYF,TGTGCCAGCAGTGGGGGTAGCATCCAGTACTTC
TRBV30,TRBD1,TRBJ2-7,NA,CAWSAGTGPAYEQYF,TGTGCCTGGAGCGCCGGGACAGGTCCCGCCTACGAGCAGTACTTC
TRBV5-1,NA,TRBJ2-1,NA,CASSLVELPNNEQFF,TGCGCCAGCAGCTTGGTAGAACTCCCTAACAATGAGCAGTTCTTC
TRBV28,TRBD2,TRBJ2-5,NA,CASSPGATSGETQYF,TGTGCCAGCAGCCCAGGGGCTACTAGCGGAGAGACCCAGTACTTC
TRBV7-9,TRBD1,TRBJ1-2,few,CASSLATGVEGYTF,TGTGCCAGCAGCTTAGCAACAGGGGTAGAGGGCTACACCTTC
TRBV7-9,TRBD2,TRBJ2-1,NA,CASSFFGTSGYNEQFF,TGTGCCAGCAGCTTTTTCGGGACTAGCGGCTACAATGAGCAGTTCTTC
TRBV29-1,TRBD1,TRBJ1-5,NA,CSAGQGDQPQHF,TGCAGCGCAGGACAGGGGGATCAGCCCCAGCATTTT
TRBV5-1,TRBD1,TRBJ2-6,NA,CASSLGPGQGRSGANVLTF,TGCGCCAGCAGCTTGGGGCCGGGACAGGGTCGTTCTGGGGCCAACGTCCTGACTTTC
TRBV4-3,NA,TRBJ1-6,NA,CASSHRNSYNSPLHF,TGCGCCAGCAGCCATCGGAACTCCTATAATTCACCCCTCCACTTT
TRBV4-3,TRBD1,TRBJ1-1,NA,CASSPQGQMNTEAFF,TGCGCCAGCAGCCCCCAGGGACAGATGAACACTGAAGCTTTCTTT
TRBV28,NA,TRBJ2-5,NA,CASSFGRVGVGQETQYF,TGTGCCAGCAGTTTTGGCCGGGTGGGAGTTGGACAAGAGACCCAGTACTTC